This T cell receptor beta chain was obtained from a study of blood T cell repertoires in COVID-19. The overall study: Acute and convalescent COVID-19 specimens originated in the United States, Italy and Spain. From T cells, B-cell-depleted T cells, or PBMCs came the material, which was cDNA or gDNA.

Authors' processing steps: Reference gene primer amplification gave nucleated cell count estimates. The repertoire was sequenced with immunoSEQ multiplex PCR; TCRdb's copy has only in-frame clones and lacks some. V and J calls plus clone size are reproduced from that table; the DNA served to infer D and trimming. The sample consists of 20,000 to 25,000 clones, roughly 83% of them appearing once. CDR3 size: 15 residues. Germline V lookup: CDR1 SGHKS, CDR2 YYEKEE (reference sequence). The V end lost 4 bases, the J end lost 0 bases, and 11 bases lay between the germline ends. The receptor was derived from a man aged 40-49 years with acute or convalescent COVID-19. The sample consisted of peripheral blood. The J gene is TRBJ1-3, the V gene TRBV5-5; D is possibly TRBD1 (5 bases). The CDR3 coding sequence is TGTGCCAGCAGCGCAGACAGCCACTCTGGAAACACCATATATTTT. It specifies CASSADSHSGNTIYF.